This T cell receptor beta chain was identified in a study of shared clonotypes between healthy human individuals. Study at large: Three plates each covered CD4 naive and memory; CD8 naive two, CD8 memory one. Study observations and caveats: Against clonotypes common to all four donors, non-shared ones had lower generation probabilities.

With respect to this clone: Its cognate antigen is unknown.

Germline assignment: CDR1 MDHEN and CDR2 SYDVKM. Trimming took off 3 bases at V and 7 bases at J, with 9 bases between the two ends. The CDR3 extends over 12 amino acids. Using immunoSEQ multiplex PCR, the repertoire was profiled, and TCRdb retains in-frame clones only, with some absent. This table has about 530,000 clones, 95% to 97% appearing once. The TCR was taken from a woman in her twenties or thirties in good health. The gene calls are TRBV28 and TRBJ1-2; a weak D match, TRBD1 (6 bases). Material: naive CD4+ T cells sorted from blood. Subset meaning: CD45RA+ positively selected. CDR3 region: CASSLGGAGYTF. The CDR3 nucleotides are TGTGCCAGCAGTTTGGGGGGGGCTGGCTACACCTTC.